Below are 17 T cell receptor beta chains sequenced from a single sample in a study of T cells in Graves' hyperthyroidism and ophthalmopathy. It was RNA transcripts that yielded the amplified TCR beta CDR3 regions. The HTBI primer set was used in a first-round RT-PCR of the TCR CDR3. TCRdb re-derived calls from the multiplex PCR reads in MiXCR, one entry per CDR3 protein. The data show some 360,000 distinct CDR3 sequences, with roughly 13% seen just once and 9.5% to 12% held by the top ten. The material sequenced was blood. The source is a woman aged 55-75 years with Graves' hyperthyroidism.

Ten or more counts support this clonotype. The chain carries TRBV20-1 and TRBJ1-1; 7 bases agree with TRBD1. The CDR3 extends over 13 amino acids. Trimming at V came to 4 bases and at J to 3 bases, leaving 5 bases not matched to a gene. Germline CDR1 is DFQATT and CDR2 is SNEGSKA (reference sequence). Here the CDR3 DNA reads TGCAGTGCTATCAGGGACAGAGACACTGAAGCTTTCTTT. Translating it yields CSAIRDRDTEAFF.

A few counts support this clonotype. The chain couples TRBV19 to TRBJ1-1; TRBD1 matches 7 bases. V lost 10 bases and J lost 4; bases outside the gene matches: 9. Germline V gene sequence: CDR1 LNHDA, CDR2 SQIVND (reference sequence). This CDR3 has 13 residues. The CDR3 DNA sequence: TGTGCCACCCTCACCCAGGGGGGCACTGAAGCTTTCTTT. This encodes CATLTQGGTEAFF.

The chain recombines TRBV27 with TRBJ1-5; TRBD1 matches at 10 bases. The CDR3 has 16 residues. V lost 5 bases and J lost 6; bases outside the gene matches: 10. Germline V gene data show CDR1 as MNHEY and CDR2 as SMNVEV (reference sequence). CDR3 nucleotides: TGTGCCAGCAGTATGTCGACAGGGGGCTGGGGTCAGCCCCAGCATTTT. Amino acids: CASSMSTGGWGQPQHF.

The chain is built from TRBV20-1 and TRBJ2-7; D tentatively reads TRBD1 or TRBD2 (5 bases each). CDR3 length equals 16 residues. V lost 4 bases and J 2 bases, leaving 21 bases between the germline ends. The V gene's germline CDR1 is DFQATT and CDR2 SNEGSKA (reference sequence). Here the CDR3 reads CSATGEPPSGPYEQYF. The CDR3 DNA reads as TGCAGTGCTACCGGCGAACCGCCCTCGGGGCCCTACGAGCAGTACTTC.

The chain recombines TRBV9 with TRBJ2-7; TRBD2 matches 7 bases. There are 13 residues in the CDR3. V was clipped by 2 bases and J by 3 bases; unmatched bases: 2. The V gene's germline CDR1 is SGDLS and CDR2 YYNGEE. Here the CDR3 DNA reads TGTGCCAGCAGCGTTGGACTAGTCTACGAGCAGTACTTC. Translation: CASSVGLVYEQYF.

This clonotype appeared many times. The gene calls are TRBV20-1 and TRBJ2-1; the D gene could be TRBD1 or TRBD2 (5 bases each). V gave up 6 bases and J gave up 8 bases, with 17 bases separating them. This CDR3 has 13 amino acids. Per germline, CDR1 DFQATT and CDR2 SNEGSKA (reference sequence). CDR3 loop: CSAGTPLMYEQFF. The CDR3 DNA follows: TGCAGTGCCGGGACCCCCCTAATGTATGAGCAGTTCTTC.

This chain connects TRBV29-1 to TRBJ1-6; D is possibly TRBD1 (6 bases). Germline assignment: CDR1 SQVTM and CDR2 ANQGSEA. The CDR3 spans 12 residues. Trimming left V 4 bases short and J 7 bases short, with 8 bases between. CDR3 loop: CSVGGGNSPLHF. CDR3 DNA sequence: TGCAGCGTTGGAGGGGGGAATTCACCCCTCCACTTT.

The J gene is TRBJ2-4, the V gene TRBV5-6, with TRBD2 identical over 9 bases. The V segment lost 6 bases and the J segment 7 bases; nucleotides outside the gene matches: 8. This CDR3 is 14 amino acids long. The germline V gene has CDR1 SGHDT and CDR2 YYEEEE. Here the CDR3 reads CASKWAGGANIQYF. The CDR3 nucleotides read TGTGCCAGCAAATGGGCGGGAGGGGCTAACATTCAGTACTTC.

This clonotype was detected ten times or more. Relative to the germline gene, one junction end is altered; a read error may explain this. CDR3 protein: CATSRDDTGTQYF. The CDR3 nucleotides read TGTGCCACCAGCCGGGACGACACAGGTACGCAGTATTTT. This chain joins TRBV24-1 and TRBJ2-3; either TRBD1 or TRBD2 may supply D (5 bases each). CDR3 length equals 13 residues. In germline, CDR1 is KGHDR, CDR2 SFDVKD.

This clonotype was detected ten times or more. The junction departs from the called germline gene at one end, perhaps through a read error. The chain combines TRBV5-4 with TRBJ2-7; D remains ambiguous. From germline, CDR1 is SGHNT and CDR2 YYREEE (reference sequence). The CDR3 loop spans 14 amino acids. This chain's CDR3 is CASSHPLISSEQYF. CDR3 sequence (DNA): TGTGCCAGCAGCCACCCACTTATATCCTCCGAGCAGTACTTC.

This chain connects TRBV4-1 to TRBJ2-5; 8 bases align to TRBD1. The junction had 15 bases not matched to a gene; V was cut back by 4 bases and J by 5 bases. Per germline, CDR1 MGHRA and CDR2 YSYEKL. This CDR3 is built from 17 residues. The CDR3 region is CASSLLIARGRGETQYF. As DNA, the CDR3 is TGCGCCAGCAGCCTCTTAATCGCCAGGGGGCGGGGTGAGACCCAGTACTTC.

This rearrangement joins TRBV29-1 to TRBJ1-1; no reliable D call. V gave up 5 bases and J gave up 4 bases, with 14 bases separating them. The length of the CDR3 is 13 residues. Germline V gene sequence: CDR1 SQVTM, CDR2 ANQGSEA. The CDR3 region is CSVPSLGGTEAFF. Written as DNA, the CDR3 is TGCAGCGTTCCCTCACTGGGAGGCACTGAAGCTTTCTTT.

This clonotype has a count of ten or more. The DNA for the CDR3 is TGCAGTGCCTCGACCCGCACAGATACGCAGTATTTT. Translating gives CSASTRTDTQYF. The chain links TRBV20-1 to TRBJ2-3; D remains unclear. Trimming took 6 bases from V and 1 from J, leaving 8 bases between them. From germline, CDR1 is DFQATT and CDR2 SNEGSKA (reference sequence). The CDR3 has 12 amino acids.

This clonotype has at least ten counts. The chain uses TRBV5-1 and TRBJ2-1; 8 nucleotides align to TRBD1. The CDR3 runs 15 residues. CDR1 and CDR2 (germline): SGHRS, YFSETQ. J was trimmed by 3 bases and V by 4 bases; bases with no gene match: 6. This chain's CDR3 is CASSLGTGLYNEQFF. CDR3 bases: TGCGCCAGCAGCCTAGGGACAGGTCTCTACAATGAGCAGTTCTTC.

Ten or more counts support this clonotype. The V and J genes are TRBV20-1 and TRBJ2-7; TRBD1 matches 10 bases. Unmatched junction bases numbered 2, after V lost 3 bases and J lost 0 bases. This CDR3 region has 14 residues. Germline V lookup: CDR1 DFQATT, CDR2 SNEGSKA (reference sequence). CDR3 region: CSASRTGGSYEQYF. CDR3 DNA: TGCAGTGCTAGCCGGACAGGGGGCTCCTACGAGCAGTACTTC.

The rearrangement links TRBV9 to TRBJ2-3; weak D call: TRBD2 (5 bases). In germline, CDR1 is SGDLS, CDR2 YYNGEE. V was cut by 0 bases and J by 6 bases, with 8 bases left in between. This CDR3 contains 13 residues. The CDR3 coding sequence is TGTGCCAGCAGCGTAGCTAGCCCGGATACGCAGTATTTT. As protein: CASSVASPDTQYF.

The V and J genes are TRBV12-3 or TRBV12-4 and TRBJ1-1; D may be TRBD1 (6 bases). The CDR3 is 12 amino acids. V lost 5 bases, J lost 11 bases, and 15 bases lay in between. The CDR3, as DNA: TGTGCCAGCAGTGCCAACAGGGTGCGGGCTTTCTTT. Residues: CASSANRVRAFF.